This section outlines one T cell receptor beta chain sequence together with its context. Sequencing used immunoSEQ multiplex PCR; TCRdb keeps in-frame clones, though not all of them. Its table lists some 190,000 clones. This specimen comes from a study of control samples from healthy donors and cancer patients. This CDR3 spans 11 amino acids. Germline loops: CDR1 MGHRA, CDR2 YSYEKL. V lost 3 bases and J 5 bases, leaving 5 bases between the germline ends. This chain joins TRBV4-1 and TRBJ2-7; no clear D gene. The sequenced material came from blood. This TCR came from a woman aged 25 to 39 in good health. CDR3 in DNA: TGCGCCAGCAGCCATAGTGACGAGCAGTACTTC. The encoded protein is CASSHSDEQYF.